This T cell receptor beta chain was recorded in a study of T cell responses to AZD1222 COVID-19 vaccine. Study conclusions and caveats: Females outnumbered males among donors, who were mostly white British; clonal diversity was possibly underestimated.

To note about this clone: Its cognate antigen is unknown.

Repertoires were generated with immunoSEQ multiplex PCR, while TCRdb's copy carries only in-frame clones and drops some. Among 150,000 to 200,000 clones listed, almost 95% were seen once. CDR1 is MNHEY and CDR2 is SVGEGT in the germline V gene. Trimming took 2 bases from V and 0 from J, leaving 5 bases between them. CDR3 length: 15 residues. The source was peripheral blood, collected on day 0 of AZD1222 vaccination. This receptor was identified in an adult in good health. The chain joins TRBV6-2 or TRBV6-3 to TRBJ2-6, with D uncertain. The CDR3 nucleotides are TGTGCCAGCAGTTACCGTCCCTCTGGGGCCAACGTCCTGACTTTC. Translating it yields CASSYRPSGANVLTF.